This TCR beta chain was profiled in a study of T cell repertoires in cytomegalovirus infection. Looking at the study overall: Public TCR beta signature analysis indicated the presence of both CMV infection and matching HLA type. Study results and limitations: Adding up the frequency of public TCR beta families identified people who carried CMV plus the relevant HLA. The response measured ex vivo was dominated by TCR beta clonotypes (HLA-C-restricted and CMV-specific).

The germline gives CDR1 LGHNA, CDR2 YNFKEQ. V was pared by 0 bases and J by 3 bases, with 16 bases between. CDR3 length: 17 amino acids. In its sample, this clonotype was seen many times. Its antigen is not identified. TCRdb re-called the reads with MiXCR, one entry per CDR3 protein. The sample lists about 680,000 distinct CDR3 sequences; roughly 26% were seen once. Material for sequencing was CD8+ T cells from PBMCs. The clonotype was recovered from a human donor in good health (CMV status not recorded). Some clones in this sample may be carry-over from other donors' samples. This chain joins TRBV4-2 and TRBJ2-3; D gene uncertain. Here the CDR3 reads CASSQEVILGMTDTQYF. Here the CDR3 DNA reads TGTGCCAGCAGCCAAGAGGTTATTCTGGGGATGACAGATACGCAGTATTTT.